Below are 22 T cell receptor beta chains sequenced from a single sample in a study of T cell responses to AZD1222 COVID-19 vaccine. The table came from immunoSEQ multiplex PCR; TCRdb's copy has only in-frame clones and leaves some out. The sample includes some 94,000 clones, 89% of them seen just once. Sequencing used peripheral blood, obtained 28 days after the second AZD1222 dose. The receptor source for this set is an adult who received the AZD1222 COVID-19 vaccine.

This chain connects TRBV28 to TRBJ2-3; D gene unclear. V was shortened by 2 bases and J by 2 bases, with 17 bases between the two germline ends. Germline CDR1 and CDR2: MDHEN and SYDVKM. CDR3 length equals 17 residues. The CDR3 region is CASSLADRLADTDTQYF. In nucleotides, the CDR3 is TGTGCCAGCAGTTTAGCGGACCGTTTGGCGGACACAGATACGCAGTATTTT.

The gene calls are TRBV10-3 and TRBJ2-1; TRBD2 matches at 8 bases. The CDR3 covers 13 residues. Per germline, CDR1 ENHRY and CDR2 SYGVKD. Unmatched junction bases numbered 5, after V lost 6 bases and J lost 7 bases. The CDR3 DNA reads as TGTGCCATCAGGAGCGGGGGCCAGAATGAGCAGTTCTTC. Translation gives CAIRSGGQNEQFF.

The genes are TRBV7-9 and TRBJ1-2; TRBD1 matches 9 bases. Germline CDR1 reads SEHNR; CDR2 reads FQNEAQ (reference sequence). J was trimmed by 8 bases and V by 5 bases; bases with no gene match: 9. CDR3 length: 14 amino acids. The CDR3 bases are TGTGCCAGCAGCCCTGGCACAGGGGGCTTGGGCTACACCTTC. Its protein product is CASSPGTGGLGYTF.

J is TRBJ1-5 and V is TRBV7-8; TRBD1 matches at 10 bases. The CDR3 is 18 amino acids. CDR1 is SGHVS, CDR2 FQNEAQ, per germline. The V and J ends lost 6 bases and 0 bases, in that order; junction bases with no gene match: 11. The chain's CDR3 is CASRDAGTGDYSNQPQHF. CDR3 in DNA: TGTGCCAGCAGGGACGCCGGGACAGGGGATTATAGCAATCAGCCCCAGCATTTT.

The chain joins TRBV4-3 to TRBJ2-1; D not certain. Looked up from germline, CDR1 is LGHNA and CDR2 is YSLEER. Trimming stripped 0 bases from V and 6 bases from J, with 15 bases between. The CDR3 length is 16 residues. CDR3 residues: CASSQDRSISGNEQFF. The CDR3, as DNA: TGCGCCAGCAGCCAAGATCGGTCTATCTCGGGCAATGAGCAGTTCTTC.

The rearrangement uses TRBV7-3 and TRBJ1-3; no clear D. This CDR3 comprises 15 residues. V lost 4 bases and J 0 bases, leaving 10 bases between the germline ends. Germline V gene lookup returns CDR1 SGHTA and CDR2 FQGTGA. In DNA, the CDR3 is TGTGCCAGCAGCTCGAAGGGTGGCTCTGGAAACACCATATATTTT. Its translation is CASSSKGGSGNTIYF.

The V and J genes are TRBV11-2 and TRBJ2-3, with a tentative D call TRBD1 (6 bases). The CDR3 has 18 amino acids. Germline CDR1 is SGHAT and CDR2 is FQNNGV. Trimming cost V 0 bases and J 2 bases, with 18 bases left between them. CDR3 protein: CASSLDPRGQSVTDTQYF. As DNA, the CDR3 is TGTGCCAGCAGCTTAGATCCTCGGGGACAATCAGTCACAGATACGCAGTATTTT.

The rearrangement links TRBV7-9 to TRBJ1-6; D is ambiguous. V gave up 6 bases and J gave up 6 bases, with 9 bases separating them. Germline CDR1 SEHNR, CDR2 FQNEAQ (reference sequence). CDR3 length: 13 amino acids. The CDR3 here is CASSSGSNSPLHF. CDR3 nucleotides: TGTGCCAGCAGTTCAGGCTCTAATTCACCCCTCCACTTT. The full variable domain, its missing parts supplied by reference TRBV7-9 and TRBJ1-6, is DTGVSQNPRHKITKRGQNVTFRCDPISEHNRLYWYRQTLGQGPEFLTYFQNEAQLEKSRLLSDRFSAERPKGSFSTLEIQRTEQGDSAMYLCASSSGSNSPLHFGNGTRLTVT.

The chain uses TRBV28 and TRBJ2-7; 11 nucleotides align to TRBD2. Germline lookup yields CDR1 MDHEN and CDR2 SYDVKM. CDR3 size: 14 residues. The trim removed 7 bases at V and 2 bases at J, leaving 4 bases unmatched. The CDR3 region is CASTLAGGPYEQYF. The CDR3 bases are TGTGCCAGCACCCTAGCGGGGGGACCCTACGAGCAGTACTTC. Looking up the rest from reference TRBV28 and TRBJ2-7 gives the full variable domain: DVKVTQSSRYLVKRTGEKVFLECVQDMDHENMFWYRQDPGLGLRLIYFSYDVKMKEKGDIPEGYSVSREKKERFSLILESASTNQTSMYLCASTLAGGPYEQYFGPGTRLTVT.

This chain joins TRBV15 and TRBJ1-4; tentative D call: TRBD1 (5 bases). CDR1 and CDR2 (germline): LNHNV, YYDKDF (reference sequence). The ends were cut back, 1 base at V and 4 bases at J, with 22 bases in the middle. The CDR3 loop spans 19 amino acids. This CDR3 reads CATSRVRLGLRYDNEKLFF. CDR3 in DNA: TGTGCCACCAGCAGAGTGAGATTGGGACTCCGGTATGATAATGAAAAACTGTTTTTT. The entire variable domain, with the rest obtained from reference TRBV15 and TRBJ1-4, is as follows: DAMVIQNPRYQVTQFGKPVTLSCSQTLNHNVMYWYQQKSSQAPKLLFHYYDKDFNNEADTPDNFQSRRPNTSFCFLDIRSPGLGDTAMYLCATSRVRLGLRYDNEKLFFGSGTQLSVL.

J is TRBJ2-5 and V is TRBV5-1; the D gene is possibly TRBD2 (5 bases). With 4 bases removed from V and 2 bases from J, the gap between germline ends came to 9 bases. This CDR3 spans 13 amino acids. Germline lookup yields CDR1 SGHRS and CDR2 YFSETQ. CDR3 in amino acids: CASSPGSQETQYF. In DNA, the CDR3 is TGCGCCAGCAGCCCGGGGAGTCAAGAGACCCAGTACTTC.

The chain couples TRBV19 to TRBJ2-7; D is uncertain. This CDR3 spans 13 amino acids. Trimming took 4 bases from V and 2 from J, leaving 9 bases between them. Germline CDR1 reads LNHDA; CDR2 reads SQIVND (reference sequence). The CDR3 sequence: CASSRDATYEQYF. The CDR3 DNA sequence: TGTGCCAGTAGTAGAGACGCAACCTACGAGCAGTACTTC.

CDR3 in DNA: TGTGCCGGAAATGAGATTTGCCGAAGTCTAGCCAAAAACATTCAGTACTTC. Protein sequence: CAGNEICRSLAKNIQYF. The chain combines TRBV19 with TRBJ2-4; D is undetermined. With 11 bases removed from V and 0 bases from J, the gap between germline ends came to 23 bases. The CDR3 extends over 17 amino acids. Germline CDR1 and CDR2: LNHDA and SQIVND (reference sequence).

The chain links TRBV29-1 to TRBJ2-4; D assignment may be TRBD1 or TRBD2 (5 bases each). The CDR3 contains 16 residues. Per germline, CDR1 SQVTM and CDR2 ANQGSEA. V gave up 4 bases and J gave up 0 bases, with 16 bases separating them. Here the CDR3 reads CSVGGTGELAKNIQYF. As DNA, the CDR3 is TGCAGCGTTGGGGGGACCGGAGAATTAGCCAAAAACATTCAGTACTTC.

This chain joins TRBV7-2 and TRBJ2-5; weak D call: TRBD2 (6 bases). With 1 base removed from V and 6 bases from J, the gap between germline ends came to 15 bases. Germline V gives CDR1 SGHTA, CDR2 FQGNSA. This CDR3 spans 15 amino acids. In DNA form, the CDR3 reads TGTGCCAGCAGCTTAGGTGGGACCGGGAGTAAGACCCAGTACTTC. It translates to CASSLGGTGSKTQYF.

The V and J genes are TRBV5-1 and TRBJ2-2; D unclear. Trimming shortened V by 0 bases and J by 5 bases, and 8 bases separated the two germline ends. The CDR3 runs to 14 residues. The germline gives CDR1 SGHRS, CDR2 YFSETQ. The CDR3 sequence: CASSLGPVTGELFF. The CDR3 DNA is TGCGCCAGCAGCTTGGGCCCAGTTACCGGGGAGCTGTTTTTT.

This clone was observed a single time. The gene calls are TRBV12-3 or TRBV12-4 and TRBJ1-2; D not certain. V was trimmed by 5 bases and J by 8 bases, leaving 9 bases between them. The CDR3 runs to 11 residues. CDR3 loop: CASSRVDGYTF. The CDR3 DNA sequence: TGTGCCAGCAGTCGGGTGGACGGCTACACCTTC.

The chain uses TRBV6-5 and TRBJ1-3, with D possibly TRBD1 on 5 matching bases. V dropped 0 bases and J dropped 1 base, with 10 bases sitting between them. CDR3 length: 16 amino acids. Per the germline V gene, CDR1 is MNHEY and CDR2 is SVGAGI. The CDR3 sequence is CASSYSYRSSGNTIYF. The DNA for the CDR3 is TGTGCCAGCAGTTACTCGTACAGGTCGTCTGGAAACACCATATATTTT.

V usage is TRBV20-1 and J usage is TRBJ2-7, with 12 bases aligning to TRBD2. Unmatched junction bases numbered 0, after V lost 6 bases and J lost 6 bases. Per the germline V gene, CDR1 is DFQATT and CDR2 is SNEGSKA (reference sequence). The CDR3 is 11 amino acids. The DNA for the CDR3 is TGCAGTGCGGGACTAGCGGGCGAGCAGTACGTC. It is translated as CSAGLAGEQYV.

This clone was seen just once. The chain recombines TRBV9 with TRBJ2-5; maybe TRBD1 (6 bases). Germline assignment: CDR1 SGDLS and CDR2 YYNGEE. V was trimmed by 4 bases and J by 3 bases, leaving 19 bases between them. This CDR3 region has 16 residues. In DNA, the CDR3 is TGTGCCAGCAGCCAGACGGACAGAGGAATGAAAGAGACCCAGTACTTC. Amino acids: CASSQTDRGMKETQYF.

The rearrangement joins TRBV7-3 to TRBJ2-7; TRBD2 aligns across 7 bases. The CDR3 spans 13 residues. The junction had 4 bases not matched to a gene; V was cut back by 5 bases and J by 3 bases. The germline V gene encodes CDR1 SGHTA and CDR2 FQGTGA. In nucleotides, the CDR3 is TGTGCCAGCAGCCGAAGGGAGGGCTACGAGCAGTACTTC. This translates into CASSRREGYEQYF.

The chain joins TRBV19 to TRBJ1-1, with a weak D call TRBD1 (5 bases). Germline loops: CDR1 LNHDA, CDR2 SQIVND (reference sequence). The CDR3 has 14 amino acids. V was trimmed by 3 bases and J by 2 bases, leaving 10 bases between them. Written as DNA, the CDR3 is TGTGCCAGTAGTATTCAGGGCGGCAACACTGAAGCTTTCTTT. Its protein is CASSIQGGNTEAFF.